The present T cell receptor (beta chain) was sequenced within a study of CD8+ T cells in alopecia areata. Extracted RNA was reverse transcribed, and the resulting cDNA served as sequencing template. Profiled with immunoSEQ multiplex PCR; TCRdb holds only in-frame clones, not every one. The repertoire holds 120,000 or so clones, over 55% seen once, with more than 5% in the top ten. The CDR3 consists of 14 residues. CDR1 and CDR2 (germline): GTSNPN, SVGIG (reference sequence). Germline trimming cut 5 bases from V and 4 bases from J; bases unmatched to any gene: 8. Indicated treatment: oral pan-JAK inhibitor, 5-10 mg twice daily. From PBMCs, CD4+ and CD8+ T cells were sorted.

The material sequenced was CD4+ T cells sorted from blood, taken at week 4, from a patient treated with tofacitinib. V is TRBV30 and J is TRBJ2-1, with TRBD2 matching 7 bases. This receptor was obtained from a human donor with alopecia areata. Written as DNA, the CDR3 is TGTGCCTGGGTTGGGGGAGGGCCATACAATGAGCAGTTCTTC. As protein: CAWVGGGPYNEQFF.